This TCR beta chain was sequenced in a study of PD-1 blockade in classical Hodgkin lymphoma (dated by TCRdb to the early 2020s). As for the study more broadly: Nivolumab dosing was 3 mg/kg intravenously every 2 weeks, continuing until either disease progression or unacceptable toxicity. The study used CyTOF and TCR beta sequencing to define a peripheral blood immune signature of response to PD-1 blockade in classical Hodgkin lymphoma.

The germline V gene (reference sequence) supplies CDR1 LNHDA and CDR2 SQIVND. V sheds 4 bases and J sheds 10 bases, leaving 17 bases between their ends. The CDR3 sequence holds 14 residues, the cysteine and phenylalanine included. Solely the CDR3 DNA is kept, with 42 bases framed from the first base. Remarks on this clone: It lacks a known antigen. No quality values exist for individual bases; no much larger clone is one base distant.

Results the study describes overall, beyond this receptor: The study was restricted to a single clinical trial cohort, and the causes of repertoire differences, possibly disease activity or prior therapy, were left undefined. Patients starting nivolumab less than 1 year after ASCT had lower diversity and were excluded from later analyses to avoid confounding by immune reconstitution. Trial patients with a complete response had baseline diversity similar to that of newly diagnosed patients, while partial responders and progressors had significantly lower diversity. CD4+ but not CD8+ TCR diversity rose significantly by C4D1 (p=0.0027 vs p=0.16), most apparent in complete responders (p=0.02). Baseline TCR diversity was reported to be lower in newly diagnosed patients than in healthy donors, and even lower in relapsed/refractory patients.

Genomic DNA was extracted with the Qiagen DNeasy kit from unsorted PBMCs and from negatively selected CD4+ and CD8+ fractions. TCR beta CDR3 regions were amplified by immunoSEQ multiplex PCR using primers annealing to V and J segments. A synthetic immune receptor repertoire was used to minimize amplification bias, and remaining bias was computationally removed after sequencing. Per the authors' processing: Repertoire diversity was quantified as the Shannon entropy index using custom Python scripts. Unsorted, CD4+ and CD8+ repertoires were examined separately, except in combined analyses, for which CD4+ and CD8+ sequences were merged in silico. Clonal expansion was defined as at least a 2-fold frequency increase after treatment relative to C1D1, with a pseudocount of 0.5 for undetected baseline clones. Singleton clones were defined as clones with 0 or 1 copy at C1D1, and non-singleton clones were defined as clones with 2 or more copies. Clones expanded in unsorted samples were annotated as CD4+, CD8+ or unknown by matching protein sequences in sorted samples from the same patient. Wilcoxon tests on paired samples were used to test diversity changes from C1D1 to C4D1. What TCRdb holds here is the immuneACCESS table cut down to in-frame rearrangements. Part of the clones is not present; checked against another copy, under half of the missing clones reflect an unresolved V gene, and the others are unexplained. V and J calls and clone size follow that table, whereas D and trimming were derived from the DNA. In all, the sample holds tens of thousands of clones, and around 89% of those were seen once. The ten top clones hold roughly 13% of the sample.

The sample's time point label, in plain terms: cycle 4 day 1 (C4D1), after 6 weeks of nivolumab. Every trial patient had relapsed after autologous stem cell transplantation, and cohorts A, B and C differed in prior brentuximab vedotin exposure. The trial cohort was composed of approximately 56 patients with relapsed/refractory classical Hodgkin lymphoma, for whom complete response, partial response or progressive disease was recorded as best overall response. In the multi-cohort phase II CheckMate 205 trial, trial patients received single-agent nivolumab. An independent review committee assessed best overall response by applying the 2007 International Working Group response criteria. PBMCs from the trial were collected at three points: immediately before nivolumab initiation (C1D1), and during therapy at cycle 2 day 1 and cycle 4 day 1. Peripheral blood was collected in 8 mL Vacutainer Cell Preparation Tubes, from which PBMCs were isolated by centrifugation and then cryopreserved.

The rearranged segments are TRBV19 and TRBJ2-1; no D gene can be assigned with confidence. The receptor's source is a human donor with classical Hodgkin lymphoma. Specimen: peripheral blood mononuclear cells (PBMCs), collected before the fourth cycle of nivolumab. The sequenced DNA is TGTGCCAGTAGTACCGACACACGGGCGTTCGAGCAGTTCTTC. This yields the protein CASSTDTRAFEQFF.